The TCR beta chain described here comes from a study of PD-1 blockade in classical Hodgkin lymphoma. Findings and limits, study-wide: Reports indicated that newly diagnosed patients had lower baseline TCR diversity than healthy donors did. Repertoire difference causes, possibly disease activity or prior therapy, remain undefined. CD4+ but not CD8+ TCR diversity rose significantly by C4D1.

With no exception, relapse followed autologous stem cell transplantation in all patients, and brentuximab vedotin exposure varied. Libraries were prepared by immunoSEQ multiplex PCR; TCRdb keeps only in-frame clonotypes and omits some of them. The table lists under 100,000 clones, around 80% of them singletons, with 9% to 15% in the top ten. With 4 bases removed from V and 4 bases from J, the gap between germline ends came to 10 bases. The CDR3 totals 12 residues. From germline, CDR1 is SQVTM and CDR2 ANQGSEA. On this clone itself: What it binds is unknown.

The input for sequencing was peripheral blood mononuclear cells (PBMCs), taken at baseline. The clonotype originates from a human donor with classical Hodgkin lymphoma. The gene calls are TRBV29-1 and TRBJ2-5, with D perhaps matching TRBD1 or TRBD2 (6 bases each). The DNA of the CDR3 is TGCAGCGTTGTTGGGGGGCGAGAGACCCAGTACTTC. Translating gives CSVVGGRETQYF.